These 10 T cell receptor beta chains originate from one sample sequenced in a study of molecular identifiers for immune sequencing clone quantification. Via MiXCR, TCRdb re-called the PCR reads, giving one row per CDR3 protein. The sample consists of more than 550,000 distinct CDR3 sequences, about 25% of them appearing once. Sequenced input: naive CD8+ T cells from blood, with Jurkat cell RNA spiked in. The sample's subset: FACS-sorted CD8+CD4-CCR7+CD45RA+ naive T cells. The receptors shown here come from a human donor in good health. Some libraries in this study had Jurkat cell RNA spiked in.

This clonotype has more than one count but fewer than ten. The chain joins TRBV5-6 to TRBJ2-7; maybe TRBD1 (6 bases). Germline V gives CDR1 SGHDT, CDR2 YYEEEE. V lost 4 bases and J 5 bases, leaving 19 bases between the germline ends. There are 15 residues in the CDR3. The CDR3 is CASSPGWTAGDEQYF. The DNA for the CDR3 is TGTGCCAGCAGCCCGGGGTGGACAGCTGGTGACGAGCAGTACTTC.

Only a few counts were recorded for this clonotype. For the CDR3, the DNA is TGTGCCAGCAGCCATAGTGGAATGGGTTCACCCCTCCACTTT. It is translated as CASSHSGMGSPLHF. The J gene is TRBJ1-6, the V gene TRBV7-9; the D is unclear. The CDR3 is made up of 14 amino acids. Trimming removed 5 bases from V and 9 bases from J, with 14 bases in between. CDR1 is SEHNR and CDR2 is FQNEAQ in the germline V gene (reference sequence).

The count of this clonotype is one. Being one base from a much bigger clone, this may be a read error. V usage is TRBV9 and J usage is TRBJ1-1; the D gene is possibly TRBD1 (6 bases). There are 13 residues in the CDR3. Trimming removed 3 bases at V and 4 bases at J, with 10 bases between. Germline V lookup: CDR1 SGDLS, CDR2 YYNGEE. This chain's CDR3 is CASSGQVSTEAFF. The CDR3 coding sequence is TGTGCCAGCAGCGGACAGGTTAGCACTGAAGCTTTCTTT.

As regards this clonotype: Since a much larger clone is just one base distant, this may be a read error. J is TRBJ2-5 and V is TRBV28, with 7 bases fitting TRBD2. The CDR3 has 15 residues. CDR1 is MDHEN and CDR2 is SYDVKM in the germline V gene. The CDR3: CASSRRTRGYETRYF. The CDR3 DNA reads TGTGCCAGCAGCCGACGGACTAGGGGATACGAGACCCGGTACTTC.

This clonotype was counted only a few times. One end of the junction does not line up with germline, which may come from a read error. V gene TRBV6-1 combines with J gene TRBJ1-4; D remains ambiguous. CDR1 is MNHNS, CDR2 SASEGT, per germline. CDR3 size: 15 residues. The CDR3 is CASCQDLTTNGKLFF. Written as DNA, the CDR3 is TGTGCCAGCTGCCAAGACCTAACCACTAATGGAAAACTGTTTTTT.

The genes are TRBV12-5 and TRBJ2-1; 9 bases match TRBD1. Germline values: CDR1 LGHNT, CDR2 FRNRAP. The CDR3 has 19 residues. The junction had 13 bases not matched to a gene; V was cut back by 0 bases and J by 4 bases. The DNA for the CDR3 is TGTGCTAGTGGTTTGGTAGGGGGGGGAGGGACAGGGTTTTACAATGAGCAGTTCTTC. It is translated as CASGLVGGGGTGFYNEQFF.

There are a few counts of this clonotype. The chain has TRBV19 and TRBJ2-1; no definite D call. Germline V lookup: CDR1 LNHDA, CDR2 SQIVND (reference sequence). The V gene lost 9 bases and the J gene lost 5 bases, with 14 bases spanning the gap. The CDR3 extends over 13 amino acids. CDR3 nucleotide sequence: TGTGCCAGCAGGAGCGTTGGGGACAATGAGCAGTTCTTC. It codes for CASRSVGDNEQFF. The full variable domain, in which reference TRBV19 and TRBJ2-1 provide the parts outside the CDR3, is DGGITQSPKYLFRKEGQNVTLSCEQNLNHDAMYWYRQDPGQGLRLIYYSQIVNDFQKGDIAEGYSVSREKKESFPLTVTSAQKNPTAFYLCASRSVGDNEQFFGPGTRLTVL.

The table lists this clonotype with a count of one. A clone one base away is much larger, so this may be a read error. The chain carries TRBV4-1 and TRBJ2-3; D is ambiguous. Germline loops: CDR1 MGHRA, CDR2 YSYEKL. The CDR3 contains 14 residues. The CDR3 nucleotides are TGCGCCAGCAGCCAGGGCGGTTCTCCAGATACGCGGTATTTT. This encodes CASSQGGSPDTRYF.

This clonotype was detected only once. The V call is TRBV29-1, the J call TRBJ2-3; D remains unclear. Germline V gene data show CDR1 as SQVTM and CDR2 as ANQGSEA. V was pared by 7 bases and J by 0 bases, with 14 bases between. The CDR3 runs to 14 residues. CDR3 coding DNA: TGCAGCGAGGAAGACATTAATAGCACAGATACGCAGTATTTT. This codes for CSEEDINSTDTQYF.

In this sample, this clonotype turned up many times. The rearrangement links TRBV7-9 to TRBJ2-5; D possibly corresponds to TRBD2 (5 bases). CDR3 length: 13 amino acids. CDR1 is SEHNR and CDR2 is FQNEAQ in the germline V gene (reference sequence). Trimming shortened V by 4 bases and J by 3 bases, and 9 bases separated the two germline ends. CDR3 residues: CASSSGIEETQYF. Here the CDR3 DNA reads TGTGCCAGCAGCTCGGGGATCGAAGAGACCCAGTACTTC.